A single TCR beta chain is shown here with its context. The sample originates from a study of control samples from healthy donors and cancer patients. The V and J ends lost 5 bases and 2 bases respectively, with 15 bases between them. This CDR3 has 15 amino acids. CDR1 is ENHRY, CDR2 SYGVKD, per germline. Assay used: immunoSEQ multiplex PCR; TCRdb lists only in-frame clones, some missing. Of roughly 69,000 clones listed, about 83% are singletons. The chain employs TRBV10-3 and TRBJ2-5; TRBD1 or TRBD2 may be the D gene (5 bases each). The receptor was isolated from a man between 60 and 75 years old in good health. The material sequenced was blood. The CDR3: CAISRSGQPQETQYF. CDR3 sequence (DNA): TGTGCCATCAGTCGATCGGGGCAGCCTCAAGAGACCCAGTACTTC.